The 8 T cell receptor beta chains below were found in one sample sequenced in a study of T cells of healthy individuals (dated by TCRdb to between 2018 and 2020). The library relied on 5' RACE. These reads were obtained on an Illumina MiSeq. TCRdb reprocessing: public reads trimmed at Q25 with fastp, clones called with MiXCR, in-frame beta chains kept. Each record represents a unique CDR3 protein, reported with the most common genes and DNA among its rows. The sample yields more than 85,000 distinct CDR3 sequences; 17% were counted once. Clones ranked in the top ten supply around 6.4% of the sample. These TCRs come from a human donor in good health.

CDR3: CASSQVRGGSSYNEQFF. Written as DNA, the CDR3 is TGTGCCAGCAGCCAAGTCCGGGGGGGGAGCTCCTACAATGAGCAGTTCTTC. This rearrangement joins TRBV4-2 to TRBJ2-1, with 8 bases lining up with TRBD2. Looked up from germline, CDR1 is LGHNA and CDR2 is YNFKEQ. The length of the CDR3 is 17 residues. Trimming at V came to 1 base and at J to 0 bases, leaving 5 bases not matched to a gene.

CDR3 DNA: TGTGCCAGCAGCCAAGGTTCAACTAGGCAAGAGACCCAGTACTTC. Encoded protein: CASSQGSTRQETQYF. This chain links TRBV14 with TRBJ2-5; D is possibly TRBD2 (5 bases). The V gene's germline CDR1 is SGHDN and CDR2 FVKESK. V lost 1 base and J 2 bases, leaving 11 bases between the germline ends. This CDR3 region has 15 residues.

The chain is built from TRBV5-1 and TRBJ1-4; a weak D match, TRBD1 (5 bases). The CDR3 loop spans 16 amino acids. V gave up 4 bases and J gave up 4 bases, with 17 bases separating them. Germline lookup yields CDR1 SGHRS and CDR2 YFSETQ. CDR3 residues: CASSQRGAGGNEKLFF. The CDR3 DNA reads TGCGCCAGCAGCCAACGCGGGGCTGGGGGTAATGAAAAACTGTTTTTT.

Ten or more counts support this clonotype. The chain has TRBV20-1 and TRBJ2-3; 11 positions match TRBD2. Germline-derived CDR1 and CDR2 are DFQATT and SNEGSKA (reference sequence). V shed 3 bases and J 8 bases; nucleotides not matched to a gene: 7. The length of the CDR3 is 14 residues. CDR3 residues: CSASLAGGRATQYF. The CDR3 nucleotides are TGCAGTGCTAGCCTAGCGGGGGGCAGGGCTACGCAGTATTTT.

CDR3 sequence reads: CATSRDGAPQETQYF. CDR3 DNA: TGTGCCACCAGCAGAGATGGGGCCCCACAAGAGACCCAGTACTTC. The chain uses TRBV15 and TRBJ2-5, with D possibly TRBD1 on 5 matching bases. CDR3 size: 15 residues. CDR1 and CDR2 from the germline V gene are LNHNV and YYDKDF (reference sequence). Deletions cut 0 bases from V and 2 bases from J, with 10 bases between.

This clonotype has a handful of counts. This chain uses TRBV4-1 with TRBJ1-5, with 7 bases matching TRBD1. V was pared by 0 bases and J by 4 bases, with 12 bases of the junction left unmatched. The CDR3 has 18 residues. Per the germline V gene, CDR1 is MGHRA and CDR2 is YSYEKL. The CDR3 DNA is TGCGCCAGCAGCCAAGAGGTCCTGGAGACAGGGAGGAATCAGCCCCAGCATTTT. This sequence encodes CASSQEVLETGRNQPQHF.

This clonotype was recorded a few times. V usage is TRBV28 and J usage is TRBJ2-7; weak D call: TRBD1 (6 bases). This CDR3 has 12 residues. V was clipped by 7 bases and J by 7 bases, with 14 bases between them. CDR1 MDHEN and CDR2 SYDVKM come from the germline V gene. The CDR3: CASIGQPEEQYF. The CDR3 region has the DNA TGTGCCAGCATCGGACAGCCTGAAGAGCAGTACTTC.

This chain uses TRBV20-1 with TRBJ1-2, with D perhaps TRBD1 (6 bases). This CDR3 comprises 14 residues. CDR1 and CDR2 from the germline V gene are DFQATT and SNEGSKA (reference sequence). With 0 bases removed from V and 6 bases from J, the gap between germline ends came to 14 bases. In nucleotides, the CDR3 is TGCAGTGCTAGAGATAGGTGGACAGACCATGGCTACACCTTC. It yields the protein CSARDRWTDHGYTF.